These T cell receptor beta chains were read from a single sample in a study of T-cell reconstitution after alpha-beta-depleted transplantation in children. TCRdb re-derived calls from the PCR reads in MiXCR, one entry per CDR3 protein. The sample includes hundreds of thousands of distinct CDR3 sequences, 15% to 20% of them seen just once. The specimen comprised PBMCs, mostly from graft donor cells, sampled 360 days after TCRalphabeta/CD19-depleted stem cell transplant. The receptors here all came from a male patient aged 10 to 17 who had a stem cell transplant for acute lymphoblastic leukemia, so the T cells may come from the graft donor. Both conserved end residues are part of each CDR3. D genes are given only for firm matches.

j_call v_call cdr3_length d_call cdr3_aa
TRBJ2-4 TRBV10-3 17 . CAISETDSRAAKNIQYF
TRBJ1-1 TRBV9 13 . CASSDRMDTEAFF
TRBJ1-2 TRBV20-1 14 TRBD1 CSAKTGSVYYGYTF
TRBJ1-2 TRBV12-3/TRBV12-4 13 . CASSSGGRTGYTF
TRBJ2-5 TRBV20-1 15 . CSARSLRYPQETQYF
TRBJ2-3 TRBV9 13 TRBD1 CASSDTGADTQYF
TRBJ2-1 TRBV18 13 TRBD1 CASSLQGRQGQFF
TRBJ2-1 TRBV29-1 15 TRBD2 CSVRLAGRSYNEQFF
TRBJ1-5 TRBV4-1 16 TRBD1 CASSHTGTATNQPQHF
TRBJ2-7 TRBV28 15 . CASSRGRRFDYEQYF
TRBJ1-1 TRBV6-1 14 . CASFVTLVNTEAFF
TRBJ2-3 TRBV7-6 17 TRBD2 CASSWVRLAGGTDTQYF
TRBJ2-7 TRBV28 16 TRBD1 CASRRYPGTGVYEQYF
TRBJ2-1 TRBV18 16 TRBD2 CASSPSLAGVTNEQFF
TRBJ1-4 TRBV12-3/TRBV12-4 16 . CASSQRLGVTNEKLFF
TRBJ1-6 TRBV30 15 . CAWSPFNREGSPLHF
TRBJ1-1 TRBV5-1 13 . CASSQGGDTEAFF
TRBJ1-1 TRBV5-5 13 TRBD1 CASSLQGAREAFF
TRBJ2-3 TRBV7-8 15 TRBD1 CASSSSRQGTDTQYF
TRBJ2-1 TRBV3-1 15 . CASSQVVNSLNEQFF
TRBJ2-1 TRBV5-5 12 TRBD2 CASSELGGKEFF
TRBJ2-1 TRBV4-1 18 . CASSQNRRKGDPYNEQFF
TRBJ1-2 TRBV29-1 13 . CSVESPVSGGYTF
TRBJ2-7 TRBV13 14 . CASSSGGAGYEQYF
TRBJ1-1 TRBV28 19 . CASSFPGQMRTRGMPEAFF
TRBJ2-3 TRBV6-2/TRBV6-3 15 . CASSYSGRRVDTQYF
TRBJ1-1 TRBV15 14 . CSTSRPRGEFEAFF
TRBJ2-7 TRBV2 16 . CASSGIGTATAYEQYF
TRBJ1-2 TRBV5-1 14 . CASSGRGPNYGYTF
TRBJ1-1 TRBV9 13 . CASSVDRGTEAFF
TRBJ2-7 TRBV7-9 16 TRBD2 CASSPPFSGRSYEQYF
TRBJ2-7 TRBV6-2/TRBV6-3 15 TRBD1 CASKNPGQGNYEQYF
TRBJ2-3 TRBV5-1 14 . CASSLGAHTDTQYF
TRBJ2-7 TRBV10-3 13 TRBD2 CAISVGLDYEQYF
TRBJ2-7 TRBV5-1 17 TRBD2 CASSLEVFSGASNEQYF
TRBJ2-1 TRBV5-1 16 TRBD2 CASSTRTSGMVDEQFF
TRBJ2-7 TRBV7-2 14 . CASSLDPRNYEQYF
TRBJ2-7 TRBV20-1 15 . CSARGARQSSYEQYF
TRBJ2-2 TRBV27 14 TRBD2 CATAGLDEHGELFF
TRBJ2-5 TRBV24-1 16 TRBD1 CATSDSVMGQSETQYF
TRBJ2-7 TRBV9 12 TRBD1 CASSLTGVEQYF
TRBJ2-2 TRBV5-1 16 . CASSLGTLLDTGELFF
TRBJ2-1 TRBV12-3/TRBV12-4 15 . CASSLGTPLGNEQFF
TRBJ1-3 TRBV9 13 . CASSTDPGGHIVF
TRBJ2-2 TRBV5-1 15 TRBD2 CASSLTSGGAGELFF
TRBJ1-4 TRBV12-3/TRBV12-4 16 . CASSLFRGATNEKLFF
TRBJ2-2 TRBV5-1 16 . CASSVGQLQDTGELFF
TRBJ2-1 TRBV11-2 19 TRBD2 CAIPKRLAGGRAAIGGQFF
TRBJ2-3 TRBV5-1 16 TRBD2 CASSLETSGSADTQYF
TRBJ1-3 TRBV18 17 . CASSPTSAPSSGNTIYF
TRBJ2-7 TRBV4-2 14 . CASSHGSSGYEQYF
TRBJ2-7 TRBV6-1 15 . CASSLTGQIAYEQYF
TRBJ2-7 TRBV24-1 12 . CATSDLNGRLYF
TRBJ1-2 TRBV4-2 14 TRBD1 CASSHDDRVDGYTF
TRBJ1-2 TRBV19 14 TRBD1 CASSIPTGRHGYTF
TRBJ2-7 TRBV18 11 . CASSPGGEQYF
TRBJ2-7 TRBV5-1 16 TRBD1 CASSSPYPGQGYEQYF
TRBJ2-1 TRBV30 13 . CAWSADTYNEQFF
TRBJ1-2 TRBV5-1 13 . CASSLVGNYGYTF